The clone carrying this T cell receptor beta chain was seen a few times. The CDR3 has 17 amino acids. The germline gives CDR1 SGHKS, CDR2 YYEKEE (reference sequence). V was shortened by 0 bases and J by 2 bases, with 17 bases between the two germline ends. This sample was included in a study of blood T cell repertoires in COVID-19. About the research overall: Samples taken during acute and convalescent COVID-19 were collected in the United States, Italy and Spain. PBMCs, B-cell-depleted T cells, or T cells were the source of the cDNA or gDNA that made up the material.

Measured with immunoSEQ multiplex PCR; TCRdb has only the in-frame clones, and not every one. The top ten clones hold roughly 0.25% of a sample with about 670,000 clones, 85% to 90% of them seen once. Input material: peripheral blood. This clonotype was obtained from a woman aged 18 to 35 with acute or convalescent COVID-19. The gene calls are TRBV5-5 and TRBJ1-2, with D possibly TRBD1 on 5 matching bases. The CDR3 protein is CASSLAAGRAPNYGYTF. The CDR3 DNA reads TGTGCCAGCAGCTTGGCCGCAGGGAGGGCCCCCAACTATGGCTACACCTTC. The full variable domain, its missing parts supplied by reference TRBV5-5 and TRBJ1-2, is DAGVTQSPTHLIKTRGQQVTLRCSPISGHKSVSWYQQVLGQGPQFIFQYYEKEERGRGNFPDRFSARQFPNYSSELNVNALLLGDSALYLCASSLAAGRAPNYGYTFGSGTRLTVV.